Listed below are T cell receptor beta chains from one sample, sequenced in a study of cytomegalovirus exposure and HLA in healthy donors. Data came from immunoSEQ multiplex PCR; TCRdb stores just in-frame clones and leaves some out. The sample lists 95,000 to 100,000 clones, 85% to 90% seen once, with about 3.8% in the top ten. The sample taken for sequencing was PBMCs. These receptors were taken from a man aged 25 to 40 in good health and CMV-seronegative. Each CDR3 is given with its conserved first and last residue. Fields, in order: D gene, J gene, V gene, clone size, CDR3 protein, CDR3 DNA. D genes are given only for firm matches. Size values are once, few and many counts, or a class for expanded clones, and some rows have none.

D: TRBD1
J: TRBJ2-1
V: TRBV11-3
size: NA
CDR3: CASSPQGASYNEQFF
DNA: TGTGCCAGCAGCCCGCAGGGGGCGTCCTACAATGAGCAGTTCTTC

D: TRBD2
J: TRBJ2-1
V: TRBV13
size: NA
CDR3: CASSLGGRVQGLFF
DNA: TGTGCCAGCAGCTTAGGCGGGAGGGTCCAAGGTTTGTTCTTC

D: NA
J: TRBJ2-6
V: TRBV6-6
size: NA
CDR3: CASQYPGANVLTF
DNA: TGTGCCAGCCAGTATCCTGGGGCCAACGTCCTGACTTTC

D: NA
J: TRBJ1-5
V: TRBV4-1
size: NA
CDR3: CASSHKLDRYGQPQHF
DNA: TGCGCCAGCAGCCATAAATTAGACAGGTACGGTCAGCCCCAGCATTTT

D: TRBD2
J: TRBJ2-3
V: TRBV7-9
size: NA
CDR3: CASTWGGDTQYF
DNA: TGTGCCAGCACCTGGGGGGGGGATACGCAGTATTTT

D: NA
J: TRBJ1-1
V: TRBV4-1
size: few
CDR3: CASSQLDLGFPNTEAFF
DNA: TGCGCCAGCAGCCAACTCGATCTGGGCTTCCCGAACACTGAAGCTTTCTTT

D: TRBD1
J: TRBJ2-7
V: TRBV10-3
size: NA
CDR3: CAIRETGAEQYF
DNA: TGTGCCATCAGGGAGACAGGGGCCGAGCAGTACTTC

D: NA
J: TRBJ1-5
V: TRBV5-1
size: few
CDR3: CASSLGQHSNQPQHF
DNA: TGCGCCAGCAGCTTAGGACAGCATAGCAATCAGCCCCAGCATTTT

D: NA
J: TRBJ2-7
V: TRBV2
size: NA
CDR3: CASSATMSYEQYF
DNA: TGTGCCAGCAGTGCAACAATGTCATACGAGCAGTACTTC

D: TRBD1
J: TRBJ2-2
V: TRBV28
size: NA
CDR3: CASSLSWTGTNSNTGELFF
DNA: TGTGCCAGCAGTTTATCTTGGACAGGGACCAATTCGAACACCGGGGAGCTGTTTTTT

D: TRBD2
J: TRBJ2-1
V: TRBV7-6
size: NA
CDR3: CASSLVAGVHNEQFF
DNA: TGTGCCAGCAGCTTAGTAGCGGGAGTTCACAATGAGCAGTTCTTC

D: NA
J: TRBJ1-5
V: TRBV5-8
size: NA
CDR3: CASSGGTAYSNQPQHF
DNA: TGTGCCAGCAGCGGAGGGACCGCATATAGCAATCAGCCCCAGCATTTT

D: TRBD1
J: TRBJ2-1
V: TRBV5-4
size: NA
CDR3: CASSPPGTGNNEQFF
DNA: TGTGCCAGCAGCCCCCCAGGGACAGGCAACAATGAGCAGTTCTTC

D: TRBD2
J: TRBJ2-7
V: TRBV7-2
size: NA
CDR3: CASSFGLAGWEQYF
DNA: TGTGCCAGCAGCTTCGGGCTAGCGGGGTGGGAGCAGTACTTC

D: TRBD1
J: TRBJ2-1
V: TRBV18
size: NA
CDR3: CASSPGTGFYNEQFF
DNA: TGTGCCAGCTCACCAGGGACAGGGTTTTACAATGAGCAGTTCTTC

D: NA
J: TRBJ1-5
V: TRBV4-1
size: NA
CDR3: CASSQASFGGNQPQHF
DNA: TGCGCCAGCAGCCAAGCCTCCTTCGGGGGCAATCAGCCCCAGCATTTT

D: TRBD1
J: TRBJ2-7
V: TRBV5-1
size: NA
CDR3: CASSSDRAYEQYF
DNA: TGCGCCAGCAGCTCAGACAGGGCCTACGAGCAGTACTTC

D: NA
J: TRBJ2-5
V: TRBV9
size: NA
CDR3: CASSVGSETAETQYF
DNA: TGTGCCAGCAGCGTAGGGTCCGAGACAGCGGAGACCCAGTACTTC

D: TRBD2
J: TRBJ2-3
V: TRBV29-1
size: NA
CDR3: CSVQGLAGVGDTQYF
DNA: TGCAGCGTCCAGGGACTAGCGGGGGTGGGAGATACGCAGTATTTT

D: NA
J: TRBJ2-1
V: TRBV5-6
size: NA
CDR3: CASSYRVFNGLNEQFF
DNA: TGTGCCAGCAGCTACAGAGTTTTTAACGGTTTGAATGAGCAGTTCTTC

D: NA
J: TRBJ2-1
V: TRBV29-1
size: NA
CDR3: CSVVMGAGMEQFF
DNA: TGCAGCGTTGTAATGGGTGCAGGCATGGAGCAGTTCTTC

D: TRBD1
J: TRBJ1-1
V: TRBV11-3
size: NA
CDR3: CASSPTTGGEAFF
DNA: TGTGCCAGCAGCCCGACGACAGGGGGAGAAGCTTTCTTT

D: NA
J: TRBJ2-2
V: TRBV19
size: NA
CDR3: CASSKGQNTGELFF
DNA: TGTGCCAGTAGTAAGGGACAGAACACCGGGGAGCTGTTTTTT

D: NA
J: TRBJ2-7
V: TRBV6-5
size: NA
CDR3: CASSYSPAPGTYEQYF
DNA: TGTGCCAGCAGTTACTCTCCGGCCCCCGGGACCTACGAGCAGTACTTC

D: NA
J: TRBJ2-2
V: TRBV6-5
size: NA
CDR3: CASSQGTAVLGELFF
DNA: TGTGCCAGCAGTCAAGGGACTGCGGTCCTTGGGGAGCTGTTTTTT

D: TRBD2
J: TRBJ2-5
V: TRBV5-1
size: NA
CDR3: CASSPGLAGDFETQYF
DNA: TGCGCCAGCAGCCCTGGACTAGCGGGAGACTTTGAGACCCAGTACTTC

D: TRBD1
J: TRBJ2-5
V: TRBV15
size: NA
CDR3: CATSKRQGAETQYF
DNA: TGTGCCACCAGCAAAAGACAGGGAGCGGAGACCCAGTACTTC

D: TRBD1
J: TRBJ2-7
V: TRBV6-1
size: NA
CDR3: CASSELRQGAREQYF
DNA: TGTGCCAGCAGTGAACTTAGACAGGGGGCTAGGGAGCAGTACTTC

D: TRBD1
J: TRBJ1-1
V: TRBV20-1
size: NA
CDR3: CSARGQLEAFF
DNA: TGCAGTGCAAGGGGACAGTTAGAAGCTTTCTTT

D: TRBD1
J: TRBJ2-7
V: TRBV9
size: NA
CDR3: CASSVGAGGKYEQYF
DNA: TGTGCCAGCAGCGTAGGTGCAGGGGGAAAGTACGAGCAGTACTTC

D: NA
J: TRBJ2-5
V: TRBV6-6
size: NA
CDR3: CASNSRGAKETQYF
DNA: TGTGCCAGCAATTCTCGGGGGGCCAAGGAGACCCAGTACTTC

D: TRBD1
J: TRBJ1-1
V: TRBV2
size: NA
CDR3: CASRIQGMNTEAFF
DNA: TGTGCCAGCAGAATACAGGGGATGAACACTGAAGCTTTCTTT

D: NA
J: TRBJ1-2
V: TRBV27
size: NA
CDR3: CASKGQNNYGYTF
DNA: TGTGCCAGCAAGGGGCAGAATAACTATGGCTACACCTTC

D: NA
J: TRBJ1-4
V: TRBV5-4
size: NA
CDR3: CASSLMDSSTNEKLFF
DNA: TGTGCCAGCAGCTTAATGGACAGCTCAACTAATGAAAAACTGTTTTTT

D: TRBD2
J: TRBJ2-7
V: TRBV9
size: NA
CDR3: CASSALTSGEQYF
DNA: TGTGCCAGCAGCGCCCTTACTAGCGGCGAGCAGTACTTC

D: TRBD1
J: TRBJ2-2
V: TRBV5-1
size: once
CDR3: CASNPGQGDTVFF
DNA: TGCGCCAGCAATCCGGGACAGGGGGATACGGTGTTTTTT

D: TRBD1
J: TRBJ1-6
V: TRBV7-3
size: NA
CDR3: CAATGDSLNSPLHF
DNA: TGTGCCGCTACCGGGGACAGCTTAAATTCACCCCTCCACTTT

D: NA
J: TRBJ2-3
V: TRBV29-1
size: once
CDR3: CSVETAGRGTDTQYF
DNA: TGCAGCGTTGAGACGGCGGGACGGGGCACAGATACGCAGTATTTT

D: NA
J: TRBJ2-1
V: TRBV4-1
size: few
CDR3: CASSQKKSEQFF
DNA: TGCGCCAGCAGCCAAAAGAAGAGTGAGCAGTTCTTC

D: NA
J: TRBJ1-5
V: TRBV4-3
size: NA
CDR3: CASSQDRGTERPQHF
DNA: TGCGCCAGCAGCCAAGATAGGGGGACCGAACGACCCCAGCATTTT

D: TRBD2
J: TRBJ2-3
V: TRBV5-6
size: NA
CDR3: CASSLSSGSTDTQYF
DNA: TGTGCCAGCAGCTTGTCTAGCGGTAGCACAGATACGCAGTATTTT

D: NA
J: TRBJ2-7
V: TRBV25-1
size: NA
CDR3: CASSELGGGTYEQYF
DNA: TGTGCCAGCAGTGAACTGGGTGGAGGAACCTACGAGCAGTACTTC

D: TRBD2
J: TRBJ2-1
V: TRBV27
size: NA
CDR3: CASRSPTSDRSNEQFF
DNA: TGTGCCAGCAGAAGCCCAACTAGCGATCGTTCCAATGAGCAGTTCTTC

D: TRBD2
J: TRBJ2-3
V: TRBV4-2
size: NA
CDR3: CASSQGLAEITDTQYF
DNA: TGTGCCAGCAGCCAAGGTCTAGCGGAGATCACAGATACGCAGTATTTT

D: TRBD1
J: TRBJ1-2
V: TRBV11-2
size: NA
CDR3: CASSFLGTELNYGYTF
DNA: TGTGCCAGCAGCTTTCTCGGGACAGAACTTAACTATGGCTACACCTTC

D: TRBD1
J: TRBJ2-7
V: TRBV27
size: once
CDR3: CASSQPGQYEQYF
DNA: TGTGCCAGCAGTCAACCGGGACAGTACGAGCAGTACTTC

D: NA
J: TRBJ2-7
V: TRBV4-3
size: NA
CDR3: CASSQSRQGRNEQYF
DNA: TGCGCCAGCAGCCAATCTCGTCAGGGGCGGAACGAGCAGTACTTC

D: TRBD1
J: TRBJ2-1
V: TRBV18
size: NA
CDR3: CASLTGTATYNEQFF
DNA: TGTGCCAGCTTAACCGGGACAGCTACCTACAATGAGCAGTTCTTC

D: TRBD2
J: TRBJ2-3
V: TRBV7-2
size: NA
CDR3: CASSLGLASTDTQYF
DNA: TGTGCCAGCAGCTTAGGACTAGCTAGCACAGATACGCAGTATTTT

D: NA
J: TRBJ2-7
V: TRBV4-1
size: NA
CDR3: CASSQDIRGTGEQYF
DNA: TGCGCCAGCAGCCAAGATATCCGGGGGACGGGCGAGCAGTACTTC

D: NA
J: TRBJ1-4
V: TRBV28
size: NA
CDR3: CATDSNEKLFF
DNA: TGTGCCACGGACAGCAATGAAAAACTGTTTTTT

D: TRBD1
J: TRBJ1-4
V: TRBV5-4
size: NA
CDR3: CASSYRGLNEKLFF
DNA: TGTGCCAGCAGCTACAGGGGGTTGAATGAAAAACTGTTTTTT